This T cell receptor (beta chain) stems from a study of CD8 T cells in Susac syndrome. Reverse transcription used roughly 0.45 to 1 ug RNA and random hexamers. Amplification of TCR beta CDR3 was carried out by immunoSEQ multiplex PCR, which covered 54 Vbeta and 13 Jbeta segments. TCRdb ran MiXCR on the immunoSEQ multiplex PCR reads and lists one entry per CDR3 protein. The profile covers 150,000 to 200,000 distinct CDR3 sequences, with under 97% appearing a single time and 0.093% taken by the ten largest. The multiple sclerosis controls were treatment-naive patients affected by stable or active relapsing-remitting disease. CDR3 length equals 15 residues. CDR1 is SQVTM, CDR2 ANQGSEA, per germline. The V and J ends lost 3 bases and 4 bases respectively, with 17 bases between them. Note on this clonotype: What it binds is unknown.

The study's findings and limits: The authors acknowledged that the study's TCR sequencing and HLA analysis involved relatively few individuals.

The chain uses TRBV29-1 and TRBJ2-3; tentatively, D is TRBD1 (6 bases). The sequenced sample was CD4+ T cells from PBMCs. The sequence was obtained from a human donor with multiple sclerosis. The CDR3 nucleotides are TGCAGCGTTGATGCAGGGGCGGCCGGCCCAGATACGCAGTATTTT. This codes for CSVDAGAAGPDTQYF.